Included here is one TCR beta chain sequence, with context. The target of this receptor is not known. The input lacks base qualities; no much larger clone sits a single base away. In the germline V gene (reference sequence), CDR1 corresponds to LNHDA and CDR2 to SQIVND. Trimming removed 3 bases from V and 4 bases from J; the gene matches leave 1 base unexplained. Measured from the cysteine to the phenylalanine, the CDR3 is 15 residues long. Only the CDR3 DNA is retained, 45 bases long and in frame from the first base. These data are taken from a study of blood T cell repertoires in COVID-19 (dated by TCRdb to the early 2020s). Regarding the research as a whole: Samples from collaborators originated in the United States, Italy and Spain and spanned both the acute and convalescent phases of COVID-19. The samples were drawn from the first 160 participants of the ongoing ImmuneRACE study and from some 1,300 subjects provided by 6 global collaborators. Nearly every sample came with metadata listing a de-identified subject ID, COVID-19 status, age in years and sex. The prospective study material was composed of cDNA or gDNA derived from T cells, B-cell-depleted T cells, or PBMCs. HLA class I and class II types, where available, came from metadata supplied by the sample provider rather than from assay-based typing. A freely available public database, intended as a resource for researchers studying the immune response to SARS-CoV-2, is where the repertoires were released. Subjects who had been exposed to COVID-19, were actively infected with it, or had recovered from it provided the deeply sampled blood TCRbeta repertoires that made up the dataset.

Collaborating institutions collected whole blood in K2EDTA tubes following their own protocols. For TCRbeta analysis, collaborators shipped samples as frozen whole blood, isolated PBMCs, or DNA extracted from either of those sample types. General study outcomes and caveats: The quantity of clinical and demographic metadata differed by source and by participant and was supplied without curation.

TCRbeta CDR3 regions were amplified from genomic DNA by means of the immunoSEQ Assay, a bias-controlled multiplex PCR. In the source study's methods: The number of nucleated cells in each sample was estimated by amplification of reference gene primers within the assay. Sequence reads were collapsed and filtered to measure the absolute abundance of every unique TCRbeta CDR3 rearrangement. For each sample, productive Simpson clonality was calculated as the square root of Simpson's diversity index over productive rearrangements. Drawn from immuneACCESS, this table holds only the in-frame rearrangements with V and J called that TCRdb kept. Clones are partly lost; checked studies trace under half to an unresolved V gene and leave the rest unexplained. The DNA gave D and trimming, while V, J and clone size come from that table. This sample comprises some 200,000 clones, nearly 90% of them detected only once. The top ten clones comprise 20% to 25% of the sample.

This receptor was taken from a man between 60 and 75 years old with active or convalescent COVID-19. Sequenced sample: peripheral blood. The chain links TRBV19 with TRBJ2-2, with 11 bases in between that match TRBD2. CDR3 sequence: CASSIGTSGTGELFF. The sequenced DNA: TGTGCCAGTAGTATCGGGACTAGCGGCACCGGGGAGCTGTTTTTT.